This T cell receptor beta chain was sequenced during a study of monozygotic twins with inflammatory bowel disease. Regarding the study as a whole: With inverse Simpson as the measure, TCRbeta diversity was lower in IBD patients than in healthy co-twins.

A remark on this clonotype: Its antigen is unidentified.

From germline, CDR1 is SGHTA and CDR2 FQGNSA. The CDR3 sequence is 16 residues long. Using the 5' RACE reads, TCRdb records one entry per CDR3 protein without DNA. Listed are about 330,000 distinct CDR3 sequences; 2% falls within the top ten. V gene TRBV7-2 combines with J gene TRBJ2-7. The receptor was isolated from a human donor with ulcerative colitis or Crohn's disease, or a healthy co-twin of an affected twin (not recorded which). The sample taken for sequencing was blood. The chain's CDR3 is CASSLRRGPESDEQYF.